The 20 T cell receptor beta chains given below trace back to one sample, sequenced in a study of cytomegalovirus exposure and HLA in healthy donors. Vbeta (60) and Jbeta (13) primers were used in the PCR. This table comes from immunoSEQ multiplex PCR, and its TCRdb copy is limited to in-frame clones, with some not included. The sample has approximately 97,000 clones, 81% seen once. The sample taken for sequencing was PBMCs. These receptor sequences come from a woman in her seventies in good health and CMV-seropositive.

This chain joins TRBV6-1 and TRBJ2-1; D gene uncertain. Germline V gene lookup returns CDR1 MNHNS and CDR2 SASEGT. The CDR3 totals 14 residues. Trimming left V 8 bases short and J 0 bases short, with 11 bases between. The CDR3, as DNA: TGTGCCAGCCAAAGAGGCGGCTCCTACAATGAGCAGTTCTTC. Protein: CASQRGGSYNEQFF.

CDR3 loop: CASSLEFGTEAFF. In nucleotides, the CDR3 is TGCGCCAGCAGCTTGGAATTCGGCACTGAAGCTTTCTTT. The V gene is TRBV5-1, the J gene TRBJ1-1; D call uncertain. The CDR3 length is 13 residues. Trimming pared 0 bases from V and 4 bases from J, leaving 7 bases between. Germline assignment: CDR1 SGHRS and CDR2 YFSETQ.

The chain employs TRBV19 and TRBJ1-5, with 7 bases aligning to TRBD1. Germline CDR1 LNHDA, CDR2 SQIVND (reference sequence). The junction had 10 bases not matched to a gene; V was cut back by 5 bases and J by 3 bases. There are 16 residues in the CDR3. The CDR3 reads CASSSNGGTVNQPQHF. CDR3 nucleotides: TGTGCCAGTAGTTCCAATGGGGGGACAGTCAATCAGCCCCAGCATTTT.

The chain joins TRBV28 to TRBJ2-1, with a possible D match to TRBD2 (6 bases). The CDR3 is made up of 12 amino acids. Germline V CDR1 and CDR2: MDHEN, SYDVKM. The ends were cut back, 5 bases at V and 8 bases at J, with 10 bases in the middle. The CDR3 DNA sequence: TGTGCCAGCAGTCCCCGGAGGGATGAGCAGTTCTTC. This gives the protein CASSPRRDEQFF.

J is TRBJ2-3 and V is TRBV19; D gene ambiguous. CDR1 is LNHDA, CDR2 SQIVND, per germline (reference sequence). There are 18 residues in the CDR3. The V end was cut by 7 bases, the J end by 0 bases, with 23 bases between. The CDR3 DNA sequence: TGTGCCAGTATTGGATCCAATCTGGCCACCGGGAGCACAGATACGCAGTATTTT. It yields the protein CASIGSNLATGSTDTQYF.

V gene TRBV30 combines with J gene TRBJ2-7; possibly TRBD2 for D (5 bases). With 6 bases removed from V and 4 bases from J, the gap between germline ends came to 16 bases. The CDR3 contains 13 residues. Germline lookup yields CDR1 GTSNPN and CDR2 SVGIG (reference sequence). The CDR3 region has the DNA TGTGCCTGTCGACTATTGGTTCGGTACGAGCAGTACTTC. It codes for CACRLLVRYEQYF.

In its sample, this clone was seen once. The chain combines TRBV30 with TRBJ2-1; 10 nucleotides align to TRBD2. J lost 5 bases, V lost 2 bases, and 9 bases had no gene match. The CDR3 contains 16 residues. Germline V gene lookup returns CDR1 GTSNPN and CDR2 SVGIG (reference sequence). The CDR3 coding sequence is TGTGCCTGGAGTCCGACGAGCGGGAGGGCCAACAATGAGCAGTTCTTC. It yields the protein CAWSPTSGRANNEQFF.

The DNA of the CDR3 is TGTGCCAGCAGCTTCACCGGGACAGGGGGACATGGCTACACCTTC. Its translation: CASSFTGTGGHGYTF. This chain uses TRBV7-9 with TRBJ1-2; TRBD1 matches at 11 bases. The CDR3 runs to 15 residues. The ends lost 3 bases at V and 6 bases at J; junction bases unmatched: 6. CDR1 and CDR2 from the germline V gene are SEHNR and FQNEAQ (reference sequence).

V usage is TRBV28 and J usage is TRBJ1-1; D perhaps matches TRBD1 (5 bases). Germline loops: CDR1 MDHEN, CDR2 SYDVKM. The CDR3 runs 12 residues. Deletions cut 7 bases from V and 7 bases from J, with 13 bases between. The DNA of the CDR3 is TGTGCCAGCACAGGGACTTTGAATGAAGCTTTCTTT. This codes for CASTGTLNEAFF.

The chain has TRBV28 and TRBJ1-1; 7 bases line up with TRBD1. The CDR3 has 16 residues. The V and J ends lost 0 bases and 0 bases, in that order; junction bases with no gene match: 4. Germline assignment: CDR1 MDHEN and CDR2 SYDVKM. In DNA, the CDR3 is TGTGCCAGCAGTTTATGGGCTGACAGGGTGAACACTGAAGCTTTCTTT. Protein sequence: CASSLWADRVNTEAFF. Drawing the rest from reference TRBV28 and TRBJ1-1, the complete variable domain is DVKVTQSSRYLVKRTGEKVFLECVQDMDHENMFWYRQDPGLGLRLIYFSYDVKMKEKGDIPEGYSVSREKKERFSLILESASTNQTSMYLCASSLWADRVNTEAFFGQGTRLTVV.

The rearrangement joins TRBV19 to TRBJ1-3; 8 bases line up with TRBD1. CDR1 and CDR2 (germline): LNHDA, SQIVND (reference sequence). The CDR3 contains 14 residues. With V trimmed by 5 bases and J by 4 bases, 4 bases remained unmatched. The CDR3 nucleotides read TGTGCCAGTAGTGTACAGGGGGGCGGAAACACCATATATTTT. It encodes CASSVQGGGNTIYF.

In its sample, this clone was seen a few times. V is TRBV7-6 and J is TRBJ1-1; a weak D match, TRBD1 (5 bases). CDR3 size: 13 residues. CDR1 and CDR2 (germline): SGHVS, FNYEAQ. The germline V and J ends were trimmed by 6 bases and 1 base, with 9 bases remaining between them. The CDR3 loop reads CASSHDRNTEAFF. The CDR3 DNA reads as TGTGCCAGCAGTCACGACAGGAACACTGAAGCTTTCTTT. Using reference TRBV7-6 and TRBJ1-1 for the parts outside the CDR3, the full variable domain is GAGVSQSPRYKVTKRGQDVALRCDPISGHVSLYWYRQALGQGPEFLTYFNYEAQQDKSGLPNDRFSAERPEGSISTLTIQRTEQRDSAMYRCASSHDRNTEAFFGQGTRLTVV.

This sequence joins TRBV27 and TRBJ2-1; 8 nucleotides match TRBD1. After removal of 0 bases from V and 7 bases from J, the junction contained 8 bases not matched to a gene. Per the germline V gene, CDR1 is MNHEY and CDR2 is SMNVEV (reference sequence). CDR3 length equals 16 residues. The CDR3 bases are TGTGCCAGCAGTTTATCGCCGAGGACAGGGAGGAATGAGCAGTTCTTC. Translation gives CASSLSPRTGRNEQFF.

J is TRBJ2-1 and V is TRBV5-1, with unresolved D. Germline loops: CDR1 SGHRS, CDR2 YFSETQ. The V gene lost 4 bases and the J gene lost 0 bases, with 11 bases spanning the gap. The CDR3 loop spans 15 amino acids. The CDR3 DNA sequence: TGCGCCAGCAGCCTTTTCAGAAGCTCCTACAATGAGCAGTTCTTC. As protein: CASSLFRSSYNEQFF.

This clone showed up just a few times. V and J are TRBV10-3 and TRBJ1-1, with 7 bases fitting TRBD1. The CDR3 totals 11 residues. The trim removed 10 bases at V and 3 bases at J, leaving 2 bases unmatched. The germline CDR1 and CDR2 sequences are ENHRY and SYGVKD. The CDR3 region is CATTGDTEAFF. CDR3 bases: TGTGCCACAACAGGGGACACTGAAGCTTTCTTT.

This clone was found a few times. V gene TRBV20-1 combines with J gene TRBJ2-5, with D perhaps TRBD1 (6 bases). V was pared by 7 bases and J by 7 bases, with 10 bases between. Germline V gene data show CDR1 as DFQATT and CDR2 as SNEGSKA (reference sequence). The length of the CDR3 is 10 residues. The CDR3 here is CSGLRGTQYF. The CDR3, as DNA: TGCAGTGGGCTCAGGGGGACCCAGTACTTC.

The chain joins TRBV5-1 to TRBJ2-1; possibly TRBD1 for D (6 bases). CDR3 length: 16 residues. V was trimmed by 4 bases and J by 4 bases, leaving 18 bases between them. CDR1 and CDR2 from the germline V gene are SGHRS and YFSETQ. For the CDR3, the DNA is TGCGCCAGCAGCCCACTGACAGGTAGTGGGTACAATGAGCAGTTCTTC. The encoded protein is CASSPLTGSGYNEQFF. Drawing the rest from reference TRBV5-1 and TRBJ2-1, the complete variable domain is KAGVTQTPRYLIKTRGQQVTLSCSPISGHRSVSWYQQTPGQGLQFLFEYFSETQRNKGNFPGRFSGRQFSNSRSEMNVSTLELGDSALYLCASSPLTGSGYNEQFFGPGTRLTVL.

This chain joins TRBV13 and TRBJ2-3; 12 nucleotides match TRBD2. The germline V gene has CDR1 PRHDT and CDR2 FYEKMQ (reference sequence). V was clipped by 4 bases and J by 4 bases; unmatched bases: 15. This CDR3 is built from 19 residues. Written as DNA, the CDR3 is TGTGCCAGCAGCTCCCGGACTAGCGGGAACCCAGCAACCTCAGATACGCAGTATTTT. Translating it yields CASSSRTSGNPATSDTQYF.

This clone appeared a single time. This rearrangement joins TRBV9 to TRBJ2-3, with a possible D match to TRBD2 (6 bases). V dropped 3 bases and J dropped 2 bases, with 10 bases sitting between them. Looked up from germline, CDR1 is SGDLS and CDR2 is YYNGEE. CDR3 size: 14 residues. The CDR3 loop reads CASSDSGFTDTQYF. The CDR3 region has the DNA TGTGCCAGCAGCGACAGCGGGTTCACAGATACGCAGTATTTT.

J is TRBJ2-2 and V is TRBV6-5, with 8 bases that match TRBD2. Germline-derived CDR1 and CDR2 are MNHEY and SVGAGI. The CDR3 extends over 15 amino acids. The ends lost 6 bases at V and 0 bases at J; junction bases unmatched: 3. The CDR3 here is CASSRGGANTGELFF. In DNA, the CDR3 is TGTGCCAGCAGCCGGGGGGGCGCGAACACCGGGGAGCTGTTTTTT.